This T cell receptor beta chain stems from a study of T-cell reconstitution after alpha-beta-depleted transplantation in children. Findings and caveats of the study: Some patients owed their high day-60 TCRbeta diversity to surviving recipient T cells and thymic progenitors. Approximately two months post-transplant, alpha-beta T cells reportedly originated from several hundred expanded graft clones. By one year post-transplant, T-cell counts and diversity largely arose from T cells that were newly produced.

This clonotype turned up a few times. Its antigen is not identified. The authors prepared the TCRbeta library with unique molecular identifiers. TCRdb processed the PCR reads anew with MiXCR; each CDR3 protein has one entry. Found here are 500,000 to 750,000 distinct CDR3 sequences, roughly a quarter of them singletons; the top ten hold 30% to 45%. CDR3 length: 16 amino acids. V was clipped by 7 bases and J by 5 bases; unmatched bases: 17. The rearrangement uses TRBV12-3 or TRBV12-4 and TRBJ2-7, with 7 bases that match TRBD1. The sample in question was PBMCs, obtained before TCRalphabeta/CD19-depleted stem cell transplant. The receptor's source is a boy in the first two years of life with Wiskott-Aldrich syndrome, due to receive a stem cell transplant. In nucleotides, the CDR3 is TGTGCCAGCAACTTGGGGTGGAAGGGGGCAGGGGACGAGCAGTACTTC. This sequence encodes CASNLGWKGAGDEQYF.